Each of the 2 T cell receptor beta chains below was sequenced from the same sample in a study of T cell responses to AZD1222 COVID-19 vaccine. Generated by immunoSEQ multiplex PCR, the TCRdb table keeps only in-frame clones and is missing some. This table holds roughly 130,000 clones, 88% found once. Specimen: peripheral blood, collected on day 0 of AZD1222 vaccination. Source of these receptors: an adult in good health.

The rearrangement links TRBV5-5 to TRBJ2-3, with D uncertain. The CDR3 is 14 amino acids. V lost 6 bases and J lost 6, with 17 bases in between. From germline, CDR1 is SGHKS and CDR2 YYEKEE (reference sequence). As DNA, the CDR3 is TGTGCCAGCACCACTTACGGGTCCCGGGATACGCAGTATTTT. Amino acid sequence: CASTTYGSRDTQYF.

The V gene is TRBV6-2 or TRBV6-3, the J gene TRBJ1-1; D perhaps matches TRBD1 (6 bases). The CDR3 covers 14 residues. Germline CDR1 reads MNHEY; CDR2 reads SVGEGT. V was trimmed by 4 bases and J by 7 bases, leaving 16 bases between them. This chain's CDR3 is CASSSDSRGIEAFF. The CDR3, as DNA: TGTGCCAGCAGTTCCGACAGCAGGGGTATTGAAGCTTTCTTT.